The 5 T cell receptor beta chains below all came from one sample that was sequenced in a study of T-cell reconstitution after alpha-beta-depleted transplantation in children. Preparation of the TCRbeta library used unique molecular identifiers. TCRdb reanalysed the PCR reads using MiXCR and keeps one entry per CDR3 protein. This table holds about 540,000 distinct CDR3 sequences, 15% to 20% found once. The sequenced sample was PBMCs from the stem cell graft donor, obtained from the stem cell graft. All receptors come from a human donor who donated a stem cell graft to a child with acute lymphoblastic leukemia.

This clonotype was counted only a few times. The CDR3 sequence is CASSLGGTTGELFF. CDR3 nucleotide sequence: TGTGCCAGCAGCTTAGGGGGGACGACCGGGGAGCTGTTTTTT. The rearrangement joins TRBV7-2 to TRBJ2-2; D possibly matches TRBD1 or TRBD2 (5 bases each). V was shortened by 1 base and J by 5 bases, with 8 bases between the two germline ends. From germline, CDR1 is SGHTA and CDR2 FQGNSA. The CDR3 sequence is 14 residues long. Based on the CDR3 plus reference TRBV7-2 and TRBJ2-2, the full variable domain is GAGVSQSPSNKVTEKGKDVELRCDPISGHTALYWYRQSLGQGLEFLIYFQGNSAPDKSGLPSDRFSAERTGGSVSTLTIQRTQQEDSAVYLCASSLGGTTGELFFGEGSRLTVL.

This clonotype was seen a handful of times. The V call is TRBV5-5, the J call TRBJ2-5; D gene ambiguous. Trimming stripped 1 base from V and 5 bases from J, with 9 bases between. Per the germline V gene, CDR1 is SGHKS and CDR2 is YYEKEE (reference sequence). The CDR3 consists of 13 residues. CDR3 coding DNA: TGTGCCAGCAGCTTGTGGCATGCGGAGACCCAGTACTTC. This gives the protein CASSLWHAETQYF.

This clonotype has a handful of counts. The chain joins TRBV29-1 to TRBJ1-6; D may be TRBD1 (5 bases). The CDR3 spans 14 residues. The V gene's germline CDR1 is SQVTM and CDR2 ANQGSEA. The V end was cut by 6 bases, the J end by 7 bases, with 16 bases between. The CDR3 sequence: CSVREGTVNSPLHF. As DNA, the CDR3 is TGCAGCGTGAGGGAGGGGACGGTAAATTCACCCCTCCACTTT.

This chain links TRBV5-1 with TRBJ2-1; D gene unclear. Per germline, CDR1 SGHRS and CDR2 YFSETQ. V lost 1 base and J 0 bases, leaving 8 bases between the germline ends. CDR3 length: 15 residues. CDR3 loop: CASSLRADSYNEQFF. CDR3 DNA: TGCGCCAGCAGCTTGAGGGCAGACTCCTACAATGAGCAGTTCTTC.

The sample holds a few counts of this clonotype. This sequence joins TRBV5-1 and TRBJ2-7, with TRBD2 identical over 8 bases. V trimming: 2 bases; J trimming: 3 bases; junction bases outside the gene matches: 4. The CDR3 spans 14 residues. In germline, CDR1 is SGHRS, CDR2 YFSETQ. In DNA, the CDR3 is TGCGCCAGCAGCTTTGCCGGGACTAGCTACGAGCAGTACTTC. This codes for CASSFAGTSYEQYF.